This TCR beta chain was sequenced in a study of blood T cells in healthy people across ages. Study context: Researchers report that template switching captured about one barcoded beta molecule per two T cells.

This CDR3 contains 15 residues. V gave up 1 base and J gave up 2 bases, with 11 bases separating them. As for this clonotype: Antigen unknown.

Study-wide points: Diversity estimates from one million T cells were considered underestimates.

Sample-barcoded 5' priming and a J-beta primer mix drove a second PCR of about 6 to 12 cycles. A 12-random-nucleotide template-switch adaptor tagged each cDNA molecule. TCRdb re-analysed the 5' RACE reads in MiXCR, keeping a single row per CDR3 protein. The sample consists of about 780,000 distinct CDR3 sequences, 35% to 60% of them appearing once. Extracted total RNA amounted to at least 5.5 micrograms for each sample. The sample taken for sequencing was blood. The chain employs TRBV12-3 or TRBV12-4 and TRBJ1-2; D may be TRBD1 (5 bases). The clonotype comes from a man older than 75 in good health. Written as DNA, the CDR3 is TGTGCCAGCAGTTTAGGGGAGACAGCCAACTATGGCTACACCTTC. It translates to CASSLGETANYGYTF.